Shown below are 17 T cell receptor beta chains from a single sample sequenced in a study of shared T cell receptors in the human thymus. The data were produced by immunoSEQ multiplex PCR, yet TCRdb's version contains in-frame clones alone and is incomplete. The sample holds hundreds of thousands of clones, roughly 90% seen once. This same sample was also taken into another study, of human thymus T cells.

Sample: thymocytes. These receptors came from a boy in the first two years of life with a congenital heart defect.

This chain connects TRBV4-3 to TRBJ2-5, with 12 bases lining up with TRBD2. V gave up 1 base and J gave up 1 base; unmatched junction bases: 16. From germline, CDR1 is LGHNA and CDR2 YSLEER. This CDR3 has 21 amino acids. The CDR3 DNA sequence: TGCGCCAGCAGCCAAGGGGGGACAGGGCGACTAGCGGGGGACCCCCAAGAGACCCAGTACTTC. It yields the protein CASSQGGTGRLAGDPQETQYF.

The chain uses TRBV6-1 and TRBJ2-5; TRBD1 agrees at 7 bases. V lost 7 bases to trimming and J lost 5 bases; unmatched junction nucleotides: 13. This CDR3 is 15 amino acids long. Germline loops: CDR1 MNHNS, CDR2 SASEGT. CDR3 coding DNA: TGTGCCAGCACGGTGGGCAGGGGGACGCAGGAGACCCAGTACTTC. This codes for CASTVGRGTQETQYF.

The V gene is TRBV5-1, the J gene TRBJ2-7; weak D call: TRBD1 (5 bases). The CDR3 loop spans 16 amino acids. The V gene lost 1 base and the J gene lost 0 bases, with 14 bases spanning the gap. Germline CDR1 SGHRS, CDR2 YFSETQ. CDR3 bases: TGCGCCAGCAGCTTGCCCAGGGCCGAAGGCTCCTACGAGCAGTACTTC. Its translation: CASSLPRAEGSYEQYF.

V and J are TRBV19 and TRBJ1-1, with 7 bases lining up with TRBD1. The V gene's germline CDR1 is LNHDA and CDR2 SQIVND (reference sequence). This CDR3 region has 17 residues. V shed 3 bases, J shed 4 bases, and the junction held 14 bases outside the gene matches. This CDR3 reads CASSIKLATGASTEAFF. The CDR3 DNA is TGTGCCAGTAGTATCAAACTTGCTACAGGGGCTAGCACTGAAGCTTTCTTT. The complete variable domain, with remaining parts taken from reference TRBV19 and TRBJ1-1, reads DGGITQSPKYLFRKEGQNVTLSCEQNLNHDAMYWYRQDPGQGLRLIYYSQIVNDFQKGDIAEGYSVSREKKESFPLTVTSAQKNPTAFYLCASSIKLATGASTEAFFGQGTRLTVV.

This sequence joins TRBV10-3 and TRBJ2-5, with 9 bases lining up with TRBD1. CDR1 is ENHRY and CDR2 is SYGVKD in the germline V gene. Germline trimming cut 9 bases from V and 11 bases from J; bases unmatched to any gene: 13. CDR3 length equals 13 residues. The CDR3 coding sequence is TGTGCCATTTTAAACGAGACAGGGGGGGAGCAGTACTTC. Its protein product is CAILNETGGEQYF.

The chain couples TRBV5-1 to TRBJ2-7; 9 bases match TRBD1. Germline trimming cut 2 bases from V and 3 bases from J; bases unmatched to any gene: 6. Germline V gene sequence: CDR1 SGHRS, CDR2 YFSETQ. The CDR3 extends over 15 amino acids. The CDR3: CASSLRTGVVYEQYF. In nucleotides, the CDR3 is TGCGCCAGCAGCTTAAGGACAGGGGTAGTCTACGAGCAGTACTTC.

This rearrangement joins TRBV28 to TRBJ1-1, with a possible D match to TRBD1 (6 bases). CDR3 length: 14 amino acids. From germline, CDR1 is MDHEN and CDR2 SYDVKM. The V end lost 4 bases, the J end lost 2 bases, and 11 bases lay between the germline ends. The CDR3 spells CASSCQGLNTEAFF. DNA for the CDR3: TGTGCCAGCAGTTGTCAGGGGCTCAACACTGAAGCTTTCTTT.

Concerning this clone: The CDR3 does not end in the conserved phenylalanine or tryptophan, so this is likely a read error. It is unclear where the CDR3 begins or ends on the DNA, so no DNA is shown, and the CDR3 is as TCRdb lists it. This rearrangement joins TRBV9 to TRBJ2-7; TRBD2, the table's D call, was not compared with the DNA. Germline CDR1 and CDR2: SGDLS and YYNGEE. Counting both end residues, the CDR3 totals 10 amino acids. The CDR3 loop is CASSPRRGGG.

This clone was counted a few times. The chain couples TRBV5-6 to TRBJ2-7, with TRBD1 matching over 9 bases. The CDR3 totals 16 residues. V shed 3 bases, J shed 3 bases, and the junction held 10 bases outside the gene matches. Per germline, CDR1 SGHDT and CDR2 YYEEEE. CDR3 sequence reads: CASSYTGTGLNYEQYF. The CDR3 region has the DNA TGTGCCAGCAGCTATACAGGGACAGGGTTGAACTACGAGCAGTACTTC. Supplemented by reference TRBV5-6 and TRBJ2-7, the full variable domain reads DAGVTQSPTHLIKTRGQQVTLRCSPKSGHDTVSWYQQALGQGPQFIFQYYEEEERQRGNFPDRFSGHQFPNYSSELNVNALLLGDSALYLCASSYTGTGLNYEQYFGPGTRLTVT.

The CDR3 DNA sequence: TGTGCCAGCAGTCCTAAACTAACAGGGGGGGAAGAGACCCAGTACTTC. It specifies CASSPKLTGGEETQYF. The V call is TRBV7-9, the J call TRBJ2-5; D is perhaps TRBD1 (8 bases). Germline V gene data show CDR1 as SEHNR and CDR2 as FQNEAQ (reference sequence). Between the trimmed V and J ends, which lost 6 bases and 3 bases, there was a span of 20 bases. The CDR3 loop spans 16 amino acids.

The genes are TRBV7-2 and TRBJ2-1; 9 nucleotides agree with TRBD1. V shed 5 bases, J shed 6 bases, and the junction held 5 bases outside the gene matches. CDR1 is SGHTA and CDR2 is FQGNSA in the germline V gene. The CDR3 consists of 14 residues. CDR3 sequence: CASSRRDRVNEQFF. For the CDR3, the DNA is TGTGCCAGCAGCAGACGGGACAGGGTCAATGAGCAGTTCTTC.

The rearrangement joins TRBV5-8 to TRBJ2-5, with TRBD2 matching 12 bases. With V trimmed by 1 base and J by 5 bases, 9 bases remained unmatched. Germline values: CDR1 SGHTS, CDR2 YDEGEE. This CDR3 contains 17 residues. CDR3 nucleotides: TGTGCCAGCAGCTTGTCTCTAGCGGGAGGGCCGGTTGAGACCCAGTACTTC. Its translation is CASSLSLAGGPVETQYF. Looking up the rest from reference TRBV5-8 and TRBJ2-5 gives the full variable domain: EAGVTQSPTHLIKTRGQQATLRCSPISGHTSVYWYQQALGLGLQFLLWYDEGEERNRGNFPPRFSGRQFPNYSSELNVNALELEDSALYLCASSLSLAGGPVETQYFGPGTRLLVL.

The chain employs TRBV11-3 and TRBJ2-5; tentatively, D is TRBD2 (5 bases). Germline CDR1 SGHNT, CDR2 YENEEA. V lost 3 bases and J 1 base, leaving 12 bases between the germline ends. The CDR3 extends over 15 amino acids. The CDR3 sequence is CASSFSQDSQETQYF. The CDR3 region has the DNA TGTGCCAGCAGCTTCTCCCAGGACTCCCAAGAGACCCAGTACTTC. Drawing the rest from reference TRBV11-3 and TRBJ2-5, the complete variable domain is EAGVVQSPRYKIIEKKQPVAFWCNPISGHNTLYWYLQNLGQGPELLIRYENEEAVDDSQLPKDRFSAERLKGVDSTLKIQPAELGDSAVYLCASSFSQDSQETQYFGPGTRLLVL.

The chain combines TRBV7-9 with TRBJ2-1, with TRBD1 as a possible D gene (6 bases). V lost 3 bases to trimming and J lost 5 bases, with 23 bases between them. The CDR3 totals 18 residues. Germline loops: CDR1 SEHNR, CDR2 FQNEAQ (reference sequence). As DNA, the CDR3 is TGTGCCAGCAGCTTCAGGTTGAGTACAGGGTTTTGGGACAATGAGCAGTTCTTC. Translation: CASSFRLSTGFWDNEQFF.

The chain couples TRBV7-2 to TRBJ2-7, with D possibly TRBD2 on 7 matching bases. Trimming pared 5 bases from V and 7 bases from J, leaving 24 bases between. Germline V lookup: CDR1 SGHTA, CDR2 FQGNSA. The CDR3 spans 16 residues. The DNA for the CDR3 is TGTGCCAGCAGCACCAGGGCGGGGGACACCCTTCGGGAGCAGTACTTC. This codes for CASSTRAGDTLREQYF.

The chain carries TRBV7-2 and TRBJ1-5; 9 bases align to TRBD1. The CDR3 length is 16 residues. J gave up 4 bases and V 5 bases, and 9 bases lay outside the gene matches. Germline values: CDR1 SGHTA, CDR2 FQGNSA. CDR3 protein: CASSTRYRGPNQPQHF. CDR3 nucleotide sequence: TGTGCCAGCAGCACGCGGTACAGGGGGCCAAATCAGCCCCAGCATTTT.

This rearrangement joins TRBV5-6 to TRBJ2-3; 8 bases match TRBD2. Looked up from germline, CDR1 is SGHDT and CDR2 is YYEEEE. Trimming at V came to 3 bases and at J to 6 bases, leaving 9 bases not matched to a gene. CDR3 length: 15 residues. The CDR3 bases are TGTGCCAGCAGCTCGCACGGGCGGGGGGCGGATACGCAGTATTTT. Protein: CASSSHGRGADTQYF.